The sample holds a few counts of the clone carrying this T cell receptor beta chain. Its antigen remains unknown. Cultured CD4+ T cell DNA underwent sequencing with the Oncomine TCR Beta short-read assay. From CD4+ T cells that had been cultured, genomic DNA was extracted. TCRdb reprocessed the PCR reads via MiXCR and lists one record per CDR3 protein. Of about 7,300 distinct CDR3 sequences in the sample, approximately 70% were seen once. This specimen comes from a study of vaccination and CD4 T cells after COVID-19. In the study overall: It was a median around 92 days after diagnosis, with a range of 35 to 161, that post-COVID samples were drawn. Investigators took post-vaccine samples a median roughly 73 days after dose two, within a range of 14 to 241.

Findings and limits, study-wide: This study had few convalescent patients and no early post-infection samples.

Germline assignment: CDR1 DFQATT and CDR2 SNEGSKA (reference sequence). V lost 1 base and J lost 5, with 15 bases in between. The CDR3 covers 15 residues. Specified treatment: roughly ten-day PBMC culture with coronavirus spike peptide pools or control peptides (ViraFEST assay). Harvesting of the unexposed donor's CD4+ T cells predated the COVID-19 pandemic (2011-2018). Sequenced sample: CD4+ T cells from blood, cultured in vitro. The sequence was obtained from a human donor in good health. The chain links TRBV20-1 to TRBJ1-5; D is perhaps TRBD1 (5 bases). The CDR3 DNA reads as TGCAGTGCTAGAGGGGTTGGGGCTATGCATCAGCCCCAGCATTTT. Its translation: CSARGVGAMHQPQHF.